This TCR beta chain was sequenced during a study of blood T cell repertoires in COVID-19. Overall study context: COVID-19 samples collected from the United States, Italy and Spain covered acute and convalescent phases. From T cells, B-cell-depleted T cells, or PBMCs came the material, which was cDNA or gDNA.

CDR1 is KGHDR, CDR2 SFDVKD, per germline. With V trimmed by 3 bases and J by 0 bases, 10 bases remained unmatched. The CDR3 is 19 residues long. As originally analysed: How many nucleated cells were present was estimated from reference gene primer amplification. TCRdb's copy holds only in-frame clones and misses some; the assay was immunoSEQ multiplex PCR. V and J calls plus clone size are reproduced from that table; the DNA served to infer D and trimming. The sample includes about 150,000 clones, 75% to 90% of them seen just once. V gene TRBV24-1 combines with J gene TRBJ2-6, with 7 bases identical to TRBD1. The receptor comes from a man in his sixties or seventies with acute or convalescent COVID-19. The sequenced sample was peripheral blood. The CDR3 loop reads CATSDPPGTVGSGANVLTF. CDR3 sequence (DNA): TGTGCCACCAGTGATCCTCCCGGGACAGTTGGCTCTGGGGCCAACGTCCTGACTTTC.